These 2 T cell receptor beta chains came from one sample sequenced in a study of T cell responses to AZD1222 COVID-19 vaccine. Clones were sequenced by immunoSEQ multiplex PCR, and TCRdb holds only the in-frame ones, with some missing. Among 100,000 to 120,000 clones, 70% to 90% were seen once, and the ten largest hold roughly 3%. The specimen comprised peripheral blood, sampled on day 0 of AZD1222 vaccination. The receptors here all came from an adult in good health.

The sample holds a few counts of this clone. The chain employs TRBV19 and TRBJ2-1; D is unclear. Germline assignment: CDR1 LNHDA and CDR2 SQIVND (reference sequence). The CDR3 extends over 13 amino acids. Trimming stripped 5 bases from V and 8 bases from J, with 13 bases between. CDR3 amino acids: CASSDTIMDEQFF. The DNA of the CDR3 is TGTGCCAGTAGTGATACCATTATGGATGAGCAGTTCTTC.

This clone has only one observation. CDR3 amino acids: CASSLAAKETQYF. The CDR3 DNA reads as TGTGCCAGCAGCTTGGCGGCGAAGGAGACCCAGTACTTC. The chain recombines TRBV5-4 with TRBJ2-5; D remains unclear. Germline values: CDR1 SGHNT, CDR2 YYREEE (reference sequence). The germline V and J ends were trimmed by 0 bases and 5 bases, with 8 bases remaining between them. This CDR3 contains 13 residues.